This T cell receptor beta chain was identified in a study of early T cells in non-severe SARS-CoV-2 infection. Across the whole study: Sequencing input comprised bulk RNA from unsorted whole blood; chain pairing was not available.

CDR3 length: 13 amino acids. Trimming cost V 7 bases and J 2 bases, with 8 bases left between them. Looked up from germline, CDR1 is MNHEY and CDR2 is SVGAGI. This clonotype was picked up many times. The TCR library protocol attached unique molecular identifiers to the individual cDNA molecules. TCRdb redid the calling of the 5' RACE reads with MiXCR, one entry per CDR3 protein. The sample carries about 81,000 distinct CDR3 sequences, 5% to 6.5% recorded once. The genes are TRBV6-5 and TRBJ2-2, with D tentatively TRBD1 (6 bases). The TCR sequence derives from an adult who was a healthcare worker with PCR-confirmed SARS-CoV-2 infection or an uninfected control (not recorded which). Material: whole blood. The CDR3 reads CASTTGNTGELFF. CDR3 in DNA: TGTGCCAGCACGACAGGAAACACCGGGGAGCTGTTTTTT.